This passage covers 20 T cell receptor beta chains from one sample sequenced in a study of T cell responses to AZD1222 COVID-19 vaccine. Sequencing was performed with immunoSEQ multiplex PCR; in TCRdb, only in-frame clones are kept and a portion is missing. The table includes approximately 92,000 clones, roughly 93% detected once. The specimen comprised peripheral blood, sampled on day 0 of AZD1222 vaccination. The origin of the receptors is an adult in good health.

The gene calls are TRBV5-5 and TRBJ2-3; 9 positions match TRBD2. This CDR3 region has 16 residues. CDR1 and CDR2 from the germline V gene are SGHKS and YYEKEE (reference sequence). Trimming removed 5 bases from V and 2 bases from J; junction bases left unmatched: 9. The CDR3 protein is CASSRGLAGVTDTQYF. The CDR3 DNA reads as TGTGCCAGCAGTCGAGGTTTAGCGGGGGTCACAGATACGCAGTATTTT.

The chain has TRBV3-1 (or the pseudogene TRBV3-2) and TRBJ2-7; 9 nucleotides match TRBD1. Germline CDR1 reads LGHDT; CDR2 reads YNNKEL (reference sequence). V trimming: 1 base; J trimming: 6 bases; junction bases outside the gene matches: 7. The CDR3 sequence is 15 residues long. The chain's CDR3 is CASSQVPGTGFEQYF. CDR3 coding DNA: TGTGCCAGCAGCCAAGTCCCCGGGACAGGGTTCGAGCAGTACTTC.

The V call is TRBV2, the J call TRBJ1-5; 10 bases are a match to TRBD1. The J segment lost 2 bases and the V segment lost 4 bases, leaving 2 bases of the junction unmatched. Germline assignment: CDR1 SNHLY and CDR2 FYNNEI. The CDR3 has 15 amino acids. The CDR3 loop is CASSGDRGGNQPQHF. The CDR3 DNA reads as TGTGCCAGCAGTGGGGACAGGGGTGGCAATCAGCCCCAGCATTTT.

DNA for the CDR3: TGTGCCAGCAGGCACAGCGGCACTAATGAAAAACTGTTTTTT. Translating it yields CASRHSGTNEKLFF. The J gene is TRBJ1-4, the V gene TRBV5-5, with D uncertain. The CDR3 runs to 14 residues. Germline CDR1 SGHKS, CDR2 YYEKEE (reference sequence). Trimming pared 5 bases from V and 2 bases from J, leaving 10 bases between.

This chain connects TRBV18 to TRBJ1-5; D is possibly TRBD1 (6 bases). In germline, CDR1 is KGHSH, CDR2 LQKENI. V dropped 3 bases and J dropped 3 bases, with 9 bases sitting between them. There are 14 residues in the CDR3. The CDR3 bases are TGTGCCAGCTCACCGTCAGGGGACAATCAGCCCCAGCATTTT. Its protein product is CASSPSGDNQPQHF.

This clone was counted a few times. This sequence joins TRBV4-1 and TRBJ1-6; 7 bases align to TRBD1. Unmatched junction bases numbered 10, after V lost 4 bases and J lost 7 bases. The CDR3 is 16 residues long. Germline V lookup: CDR1 MGHRA, CDR2 YSYEKL. Here the CDR3 DNA reads TGCGCCAGCAGCCCGACAGGGCTCGGGGGGAATTCACCCCTCCACTTT. Translated: CASSPTGLGGNSPLHF.

This rearrangement joins TRBV28 to TRBJ2-7; the D gene is possibly TRBD2 (5 bases). CDR1 and CDR2 from the germline V gene are MDHEN and SYDVKM. The CDR3 length is 14 residues. Between the trimmed V and J ends, which lost 2 bases and 6 bases, there was a span of 14 bases. The DNA for the CDR3 is TGTGCCAGCAGTTTACCTGGCGGAGAGGGCGAGCAGTACTTC. Its protein is CASSLPGGEGEQYF.

The gene calls are TRBV9 and TRBJ1-2, with D tentatively TRBD1 (5 bases). CDR1 SGDLS and CDR2 YYNGEE come from the germline V gene. The CDR3 sequence is 13 residues long. The V and J ends lost 0 bases and 4 bases respectively, with 7 bases between them. DNA of the CDR3: TGTGCCAGCAGCGTAGAAGGGGTCTATGGCTACACCTTC. It encodes CASSVEGVYGYTF.

The sample holds a few counts of this clone. The chain is built from TRBV7-3 and TRBJ2-2; TRBD1 matches 7 bases. The CDR3 is 17 amino acids. After removal of 4 bases from V and 6 bases from J, the junction contained 14 bases not matched to a gene. The germline V gene has CDR1 SGHTA and CDR2 FQGTGA. DNA of the CDR3: TGTGCCAGCAGCTCCACTTCAGGGGGATTTGGTGCCGGGGAGCTGTTTTTT. Its protein is CASSSTSGGFGAGELFF. Together with reference TRBV7-3 and TRBJ2-2, the CDR3 gives the full variable domain: GAGVSQTPSNKVTEKGKYVELRCDPISGHTALYWYRQSLGQGPEFLIYFQGTGAADDSGLPNDRFFAVRPEGSVSTLKIQRTERGDSAVYLCASSSTSGGFGAGELFFGEGSRLTVL.

This sequence joins TRBV6-5 and TRBJ1-1; D is unclear. Germline V gene data show CDR1 as MNHEY and CDR2 as SVGAGI. CDR3 length: 13 amino acids. V dropped 6 bases and J dropped 3 bases, with 11 bases sitting between them. The CDR3 here is CASSRAWDTEAFF. The CDR3 nucleotides read TGTGCCAGCAGCCGAGCCTGGGACACTGAAGCTTTCTTT.

The V and J genes are TRBV5-5 and TRBJ1-5; D is ambiguous. Germline CDR1 is SGHKS and CDR2 is YYEKEE (reference sequence). Trimming took 4 bases from V and 1 from J, leaving 12 bases between them. The CDR3 loop spans 15 amino acids. The CDR3 nucleotides are TGTGCCAGCAGCACGACCGTCACGAGCAATCAGCCCCAGCATTTT. Amino acids: CASSTTVTSNQPQHF.

The chain has TRBV19 and TRBJ1-5; no definite D call. The germline gives CDR1 LNHDA, CDR2 SQIVND (reference sequence). The CDR3 consists of 14 residues. V gave up 8 bases and J gave up 6 bases, with 17 bases separating them. The CDR3 reads CASVGRPPFQPQHF. The CDR3 DNA reads as TGTGCCAGTGTTGGTAGGCCCCCGTTTCAGCCCCAGCATTTT. Complete variable domain (other parts from reference TRBV19 and TRBJ1-5): DGGITQSPKYLFRKEGQNVTLSCEQNLNHDAMYWYRQDPGQGLRLIYYSQIVNDFQKGDIAEGYSVSREKKESFPLTVTSAQKNPTAFYLCASVGRPPFQPQHFGDGTRLSIL.

The chain employs TRBV2 and TRBJ1-3, with D uncertain. This CDR3 has 13 amino acids. The V end lost 8 bases, the J end lost 0 bases, and 8 bases lay between the germline ends. Germline CDR1 is SNHLY and CDR2 is FYNNEI. In DNA form, the CDR3 reads TGTGCCAGCGCGCGTATCTCTGGAAACACCATATATTTT. Its translation: CASARISGNTIYF. Full variable domain (missing parts from reference TRBV2 and TRBJ1-3): EPEVTQTPSHQVTQMGQEVILRCVPISNHLYFYWYRQILGQKVEFLVSFYNNEISEKSEIFDDQFSVERPDGSNFTLKIRSTKLEDSAMYFCASARISGNTIYFGEGSWLTVV.

The gene calls are TRBV28 and TRBJ1-3; 8 nucleotides line up with TRBD1. There are 14 residues in the CDR3. V lost 5 bases and J lost 5; bases outside the gene matches: 5. Germline-derived CDR1 and CDR2 are MDHEN and SYDVKM. CDR3 sequence reads: CASSPGQGRNTIYF. For the CDR3, the DNA is TGTGCCAGCAGTCCAGGACAGGGTAGAAACACCATATATTTT. Full variable domain (missing parts from reference TRBV28 and TRBJ1-3): DVKVTQSSRYLVKRTGEKVFLECVQDMDHENMFWYRQDPGLGLRLIYFSYDVKMKEKGDIPEGYSVSREKKERFSLILESASTNQTSMYLCASSPGQGRNTIYFGEGSWLTVV.

This clone was recorded once. This chain connects TRBV27 to TRBJ2-3; TRBD1 or TRBD2 may be the D gene (5 bases each). This CDR3 is 15 amino acids long. Trimming took 2 bases from V and 3 from J, leaving 12 bases between them. CDR1 is MNHEY, CDR2 SMNVEV, per germline (reference sequence). CDR3 nucleotides: TGTGCCAGCAGTTTAAACTTTTGGGGGACAGATACGCAGTATTTT. Amino acids: CASSLNFWGTDTQYF.

The chain employs TRBV7-2 and TRBJ2-5; D gene unclear. The CDR3 covers 14 residues. Germline loops: CDR1 SGHTA, CDR2 FQGNSA. Trimming left V 5 bases short and J 2 bases short, with 12 bases between. DNA for the CDR3: TGTGCCAGCAGCCAACCACCCGTTCAAGAGACCCAGTACTTC. The encoded protein is CASSQPPVQETQYF.

This chain joins TRBV7-9 and TRBJ1-6; D ambiguous. There are 15 residues in the CDR3. Trimming removed 2 bases at V and 5 bases at J, with 10 bases between. The germline CDR1 and CDR2 sequences are SEHNR and FQNEAQ (reference sequence). In nucleotides, the CDR3 is TGTGCCAGCAGCTTATATGGCCAGAATAATTCACCCCTCCACTTT. It codes for CASSLYGQNNSPLHF.

The chain is built from TRBV19 and TRBJ2-2; D is unresolved. V gave up 5 bases and J gave up 6 bases, with 13 bases separating them. This CDR3 region has 14 residues. Germline values: CDR1 LNHDA, CDR2 SQIVND (reference sequence). In nucleotides, the CDR3 is TGTGCCAGTAGTTTGCCTGTCTCGTCCGGGGAGCTGTTTTTT. Its translation: CASSLPVSSGELFF.

The chain links TRBV5-1 to TRBJ2-3; 9 bases map to TRBD1. Germline lookup yields CDR1 SGHRS and CDR2 YFSETQ. This CDR3 is built from 16 residues. V was clipped by 5 bases and J by 0 bases; unmatched bases: 7. The CDR3 loop is CASRPGTGTSTDTQYF. CDR3 in DNA: TGCGCCAGCAGGCCCGGGACAGGGACTAGCACAGATACGCAGTATTTT.

The chain is built from TRBV7-9 and TRBJ1-2; tentative D call: TRBD1 (5 bases). V lost 1 base to trimming and J lost 6 bases, with 9 bases between them. The length of the CDR3 is 13 residues. The germline V gene has CDR1 SEHNR and CDR2 FQNEAQ (reference sequence). The CDR3 DNA sequence: TGTGCCAGCAGCTTAGGAGAAGGGGATGGCTACACCTTC. This sequence encodes CASSLGEGDGYTF.